One sample yielded the 7 T cell receptor beta chains listed below, sequenced in a study of T cell responses to AZD1222 COVID-19 vaccine. Assay: immunoSEQ multiplex PCR; the TCRdb copy retains only in-frame clones and omits some. This sample has more than 80,000 clones, with 85% to 90% found just once. The sample here was peripheral blood, taken on day 0 of MenACWY control vaccination. The receptors shown here come from an adult in good health.

V gene TRBV19 combines with J gene TRBJ1-1; D perhaps matches TRBD1 (6 bases). The CDR3 runs 13 residues. Trimming stripped 7 bases from V and 1 base from J, with 10 bases between. CDR1 and CDR2 from the germline V gene are LNHDA and SQIVND (reference sequence). The CDR3 DNA reads as TGTGCCAGTATCGGGACACAGAACACTGAAGCTTTCTTT. This gives the protein CASIGTQNTEAFF.

This chain links TRBV5-8 with TRBJ2-2; perhaps TRBD2 as D (5 bases). Germline values: CDR1 SGHTS, CDR2 YDEGEE. Trimming pared 0 bases from V and 7 bases from J, leaving 13 bases between. The CDR3 length is 15 residues. The DNA for the CDR3 is TGTGCCAGCAGCTTGGAAGCGGTGGGTTACGGGGAGCTGTTTTTT. Translating it yields CASSLEAVGYGELFF.

The genes are TRBV6-5 and TRBJ1-3, with D unclear. Germline loops: CDR1 MNHEY, CDR2 SVGAGI. The CDR3 contains 15 residues. The germline V and J ends were trimmed by 8 bases and 4 bases, with 18 bases remaining between them. The CDR3 protein is CASRRGTMSGNTIYF. CDR3 sequence (DNA): TGTGCCAGCCGGCGGGGAACCATGTCCGGAAACACCATATATTTT.

The rearrangement links TRBV29-1 to TRBJ1-2; D gene unclear. The CDR3 loop spans 12 amino acids. The V end lost 6 bases, the J end lost 2 bases, and 10 bases lay between the germline ends. CDR1 SQVTM and CDR2 ANQGSEA come from the germline V gene. The CDR3 DNA reads TGCAGCGTCGCACAGACCAACTATGGCTACACCTTC. Its translation: CSVAQTNYGYTF.

V gene TRBV9 combines with J gene TRBJ1-5, with no clear D. The CDR3 loop spans 17 amino acids. The germline V and J ends were trimmed by 0 bases and 5 bases, with 18 bases remaining between them. Germline V gene sequence: CDR1 SGDLS, CDR2 YYNGEE. CDR3 sequence reads: CASSVEAYPSSDQPQHF. The DNA of the CDR3 is TGTGCCAGCAGCGTAGAGGCGTACCCCAGTTCCGATCAGCCCCAGCATTTT.

The V and J genes are TRBV19 and TRBJ2-7; 11 bases map to TRBD1. The CDR3 runs to 20 residues. V trimming: 5 bases; J trimming: 4 bases; junction bases outside the gene matches: 22. Germline V gene lookup returns CDR1 LNHDA and CDR2 SQIVND (reference sequence). CDR3 protein: CASSPVLPGQGERRKYEQYF. CDR3 sequence (DNA): TGTGCCAGTAGTCCTGTATTGCCGGGACAGGGGGAAAGGAGGAAATACGAGCAGTACTTC.

The rearrangement links TRBV29-1 to TRBJ1-5, with TRBD1 matching 9 bases. The V and J ends lost 6 bases and 6 bases, in that order; junction bases with no gene match: 9. This CDR3 is built from 14 residues. Germline assignment: CDR1 SQVTM and CDR2 ANQGSEA. CDR3 sequence: CSVAAGTGPQPQHF. The CDR3 DNA is TGCAGCGTGGCCGCCGGGACAGGGCCTCAGCCCCAGCATTTT.